The rows below give T cell receptor beta chains drawn from one sample of a study of T cell repertoires in cytomegalovirus infection. TCRdb passed the reads through MiXCR, listing each CDR3 protein once. The table has 200,000 to 300,000 distinct CDR3 sequences, 6% to 8% seen once. Sequences were obtained from PBMCs. Receptors originate from a human donor in good health (CMV status not recorded). Some clones in this sample may be carry-over from other donors' samples. Each CDR3 is given with its conserved first and last residue. Each record gives: clone size, D gene, CDR3 length, V gene, J gene, CDR3 protein, CDR3 DNA. D genes are given only for firm matches. Size tells how often a clone was seen, or its class if it is expanded.

clone size: many; D gene: TRBD1; CDR3 length: 14; V gene: TRBV20-1; J gene: TRBJ1-6; CDR3 protein: CSARDGQGLTPLHF; CDR3 DNA: TGCAGTGCTAGAGATGGACAGGGTCTGACACCCCTCCACTTT
clone size: many; D gene: -; CDR3 length: 13; V gene: TRBV7-3; J gene: TRBJ1-2; CDR3 protein: CASSPNAGGGYTF; CDR3 DNA: TGTGCCAGCAGCCCTAACGCGGGGGGTGGCTACACCTTC
clone size: many; D gene: TRBD2; CDR3 length: 18; V gene: TRBV12-3/TRBV12-4; J gene: TRBJ2-1; CDR3 protein: CASSLEASGGENYNEQFF; CDR3 DNA: TGTGCCAGCAGTTTAGAGGCTAGCGGGGGGGAAAACTACAATGAGCAGTTCTTC
clone size: many; D gene: TRBD1; CDR3 length: 13; V gene: TRBV2; J gene: TRBJ1-5; CDR3 protein: CASTVDREQPQHF; CDR3 DNA: TGTGCCAGCACCGTAGACAGGGAACAGCCCCAGCATTTT
clone size: many; D gene: -; CDR3 length: 17; V gene: TRBV6-2/TRBV6-3; J gene: TRBJ2-5; CDR3 protein: CASSYSIWDADKETQYF; CDR3 DNA: TGTGCCAGCAGTTACTCGATTTGGGACGCGGACAAGGAGACCCAGTACTTC
clone size: many; D gene: -; CDR3 length: 13; V gene: TRBV6-1; J gene: TRBJ1-2; CDR3 protein: CASSDPDSYGYTF; CDR3 DNA: TGTGCCAGCAGTGACCCTGACAGTTATGGCTACACCTTC
clone size: many; D gene: TRBD2; CDR3 length: 14; V gene: TRBV5-1; J gene: TRBJ2-1; CDR3 protein: CASSSSGGRGEQFF; CDR3 DNA: TGCGCCAGCAGCTCGAGCGGGGGGAGGGGAGAGCAGTTCTTC
clone size: many; D gene: -; CDR3 length: 14; V gene: TRBV7-2; J gene: TRBJ2-6; CDR3 protein: CASSPHPGANVLTF; CDR3 DNA: TGTGCCAGCAGCCCCCACCCTGGGGCCAACGTCCTGACTTTC
clone size: many; D gene: -; CDR3 length: 15; V gene: TRBV28; J gene: TRBJ2-3; CDR3 protein: CASSFRGAGTDTQYF; CDR3 DNA: TGTGCCAGCAGTTTCCGGGGGGCCGGCACAGATACGCAGTATTTT
clone size: few; D gene: -; CDR3 length: 14; V gene: TRBV2; J gene: TRBJ1-2; CDR3 protein: CASSEDTFRHGYTF; CDR3 DNA: TGTGCCAGCAGCGAGGACACTTTCCGACATGGCTACACCTTC